This T cell receptor (beta chain) was captured in a study of blood T cells in healthy people across ages. As for the study in general: For every two T cells, template switching captured about one barcoded beta molecule.

This CDR3 region has 14 residues. With 1 base removed from V and 3 bases from J, the gap between germline ends came to 8 bases. CDR1 is SNHLY, CDR2 FYNNEI, per germline. Through a sample-barcoded 5' primer and a J-beta primer mix, a second PCR was run for roughly 7 to 12 cycles. TCRdb analysed the 5' RACE reads with MiXCR anew, one entry per CDR3 protein. The sample yields fewer than 900,000 distinct CDR3 sequences, about 42% seen once. The chain uses TRBV2 and TRBJ2-3, with no clear D. Material for sequencing was blood. This receptor was obtained from a woman in her sixties or seventies in good health. The CDR3 spells CASSEVTLTDTQYF. For the CDR3, the DNA is TGTGCCAGCAGTGAAGTAACTTTAACAGATACGCAGTATTTT.